This note documents a single TCR beta chain sequence. From germline, CDR1 is LGHDT and CDR2 YNNKEL (reference sequence). The CDR3 totals 14 residues. The V gene lost 1 base and the J gene lost 1 base, with 7 bases spanning the gap. This entry belongs to a study of blood T cell repertoires in COVID-19. Study summary: Acute and convalescent COVID-19 specimens originated in the United States, Italy and Spain.

The assay was immunoSEQ multiplex PCR, and TCRdb's table has in-frame clones only and misses some. This sample has roughly 110,000 clones, with approximately 88% found just once. The gene calls are TRBV3-1 (or the pseudogene TRBV3-2) and TRBJ2-5; D perhaps matches TRBD2 (5 bases). Sequencing input: peripheral blood. The sequence derives from a man between 50 and 59 years old with active or convalescent COVID-19. The CDR3 reads CASSQAGSQETQYF. In DNA form, the CDR3 reads TGTGCCAGCAGCCAAGCGGGGTCCCAAGAGACCCAGTACTTC.